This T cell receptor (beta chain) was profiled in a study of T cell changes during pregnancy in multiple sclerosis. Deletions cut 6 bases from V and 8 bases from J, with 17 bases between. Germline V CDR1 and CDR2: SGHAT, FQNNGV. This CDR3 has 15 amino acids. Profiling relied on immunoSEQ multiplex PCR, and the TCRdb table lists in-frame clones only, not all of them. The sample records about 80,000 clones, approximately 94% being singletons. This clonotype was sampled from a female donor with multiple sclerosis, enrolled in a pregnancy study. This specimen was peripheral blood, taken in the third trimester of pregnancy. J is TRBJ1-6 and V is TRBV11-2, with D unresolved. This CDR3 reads CASRRAYRTDSPLHF. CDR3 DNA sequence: TGTGCCAGCAGACGAGCCTATAGAACAGATTCACCCCTCCACTTT. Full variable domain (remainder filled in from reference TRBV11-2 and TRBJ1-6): EAGVAQSPRYKIIEKRQSVAFWCNPISGHATLYWYQQILGQGPKLLIQFQNNGVVDDSQLPKDRFSAERLKGVDSTLKIQPAKLEDSAVYLCASRRAYRTDSPLHFGNGTRLTVT.